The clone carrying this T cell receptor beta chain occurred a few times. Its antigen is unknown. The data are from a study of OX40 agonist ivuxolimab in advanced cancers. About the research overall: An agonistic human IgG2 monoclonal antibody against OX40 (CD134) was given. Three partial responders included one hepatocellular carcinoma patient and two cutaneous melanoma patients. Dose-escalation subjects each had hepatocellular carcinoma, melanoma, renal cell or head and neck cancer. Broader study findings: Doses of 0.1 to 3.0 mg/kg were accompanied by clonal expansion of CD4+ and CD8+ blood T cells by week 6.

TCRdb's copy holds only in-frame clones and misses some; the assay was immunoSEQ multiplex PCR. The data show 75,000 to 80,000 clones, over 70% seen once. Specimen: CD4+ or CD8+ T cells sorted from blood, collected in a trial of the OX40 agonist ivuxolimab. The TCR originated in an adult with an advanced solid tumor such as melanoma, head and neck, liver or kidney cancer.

For the CDR3, the DNA is TGTGCCATCAGTGAGGGGAGGGGCCAGCCTAACTATGGCTACACCTTC. This encodes CAISEGRGQPNYGYTF. The chain combines TRBV10-3 with TRBJ1-2; tentatively, D is TRBD1 (5 bases). The V end lost 2 bases, the J end lost 0 bases, and 13 bases lay between the germline ends. Germline CDR1 ENHRY, CDR2 SYGVKD. CDR3 length: 16 amino acids.